A selection of T cell receptor beta chains follows, all from one sample in a study of T-cell reconstitution after alpha-beta-depleted transplantation in children. TCRdb independently ran MiXCR on the PCR reads; one entry per CDR3 protein. This sample has approximately 350,000 distinct CDR3 sequences, with 10% to 13% found just once. The specimen comprised PBMCs from the stem cell graft donor, sampled from the stem cell graft. The receptors here all came from a human donor who donated a stem cell graft to a child with acute lymphoblastic leukemia. CDR3s include the opening cysteine and the closing phenylalanine or tryptophan. Fields, in order: V gene, clone size, J gene, CDR3 protein. A clone size is listed for some rows: how often the clone was seen (once, few, many), or a class if it is expanded.

>TRBV5-1|many|TRBJ2-1
CASSLAASGFSYNEQFF
>TRBV18|few|TRBJ2-7
CASSPSTGGGHEQYF
>TRBV29-1|.|TRBJ1-2
CSVEDREGQGPYGYTF
>TRBV29-1|many|TRBJ2-1
CSVEAGLAGDNEQFF
>TRBV5-1|.|TRBJ2-6
CASSLTGTTGANVLTF
>TRBV27|many|TRBJ1-5
CASSLRGLSNQPQHF
>TRBV4-3|.|TRBJ2-2
CASSQDFHSGELFF
>TRBV11-2|.|TRBJ2-7
CASRPGQGRKSSYEQYF
>TRBV20-1|.|TRBJ2-3
CSADTRSGRSSTDTQYF
>TRBV5-1|.|TRBJ1-1
CASSPPHDTSNTEAFF
>TRBV27|few|TRBJ2-1
CASSYGTRAGYNEQFF
>TRBV7-2|few|TRBJ2-2
CASSLGLGWDTGELFF
>TRBV7-6|.|TRBJ2-1
CASSSTRGAGLAGETDEQFF
>TRBV4-1|many|TRBJ1-1
CASSQDWGLSTEAFF